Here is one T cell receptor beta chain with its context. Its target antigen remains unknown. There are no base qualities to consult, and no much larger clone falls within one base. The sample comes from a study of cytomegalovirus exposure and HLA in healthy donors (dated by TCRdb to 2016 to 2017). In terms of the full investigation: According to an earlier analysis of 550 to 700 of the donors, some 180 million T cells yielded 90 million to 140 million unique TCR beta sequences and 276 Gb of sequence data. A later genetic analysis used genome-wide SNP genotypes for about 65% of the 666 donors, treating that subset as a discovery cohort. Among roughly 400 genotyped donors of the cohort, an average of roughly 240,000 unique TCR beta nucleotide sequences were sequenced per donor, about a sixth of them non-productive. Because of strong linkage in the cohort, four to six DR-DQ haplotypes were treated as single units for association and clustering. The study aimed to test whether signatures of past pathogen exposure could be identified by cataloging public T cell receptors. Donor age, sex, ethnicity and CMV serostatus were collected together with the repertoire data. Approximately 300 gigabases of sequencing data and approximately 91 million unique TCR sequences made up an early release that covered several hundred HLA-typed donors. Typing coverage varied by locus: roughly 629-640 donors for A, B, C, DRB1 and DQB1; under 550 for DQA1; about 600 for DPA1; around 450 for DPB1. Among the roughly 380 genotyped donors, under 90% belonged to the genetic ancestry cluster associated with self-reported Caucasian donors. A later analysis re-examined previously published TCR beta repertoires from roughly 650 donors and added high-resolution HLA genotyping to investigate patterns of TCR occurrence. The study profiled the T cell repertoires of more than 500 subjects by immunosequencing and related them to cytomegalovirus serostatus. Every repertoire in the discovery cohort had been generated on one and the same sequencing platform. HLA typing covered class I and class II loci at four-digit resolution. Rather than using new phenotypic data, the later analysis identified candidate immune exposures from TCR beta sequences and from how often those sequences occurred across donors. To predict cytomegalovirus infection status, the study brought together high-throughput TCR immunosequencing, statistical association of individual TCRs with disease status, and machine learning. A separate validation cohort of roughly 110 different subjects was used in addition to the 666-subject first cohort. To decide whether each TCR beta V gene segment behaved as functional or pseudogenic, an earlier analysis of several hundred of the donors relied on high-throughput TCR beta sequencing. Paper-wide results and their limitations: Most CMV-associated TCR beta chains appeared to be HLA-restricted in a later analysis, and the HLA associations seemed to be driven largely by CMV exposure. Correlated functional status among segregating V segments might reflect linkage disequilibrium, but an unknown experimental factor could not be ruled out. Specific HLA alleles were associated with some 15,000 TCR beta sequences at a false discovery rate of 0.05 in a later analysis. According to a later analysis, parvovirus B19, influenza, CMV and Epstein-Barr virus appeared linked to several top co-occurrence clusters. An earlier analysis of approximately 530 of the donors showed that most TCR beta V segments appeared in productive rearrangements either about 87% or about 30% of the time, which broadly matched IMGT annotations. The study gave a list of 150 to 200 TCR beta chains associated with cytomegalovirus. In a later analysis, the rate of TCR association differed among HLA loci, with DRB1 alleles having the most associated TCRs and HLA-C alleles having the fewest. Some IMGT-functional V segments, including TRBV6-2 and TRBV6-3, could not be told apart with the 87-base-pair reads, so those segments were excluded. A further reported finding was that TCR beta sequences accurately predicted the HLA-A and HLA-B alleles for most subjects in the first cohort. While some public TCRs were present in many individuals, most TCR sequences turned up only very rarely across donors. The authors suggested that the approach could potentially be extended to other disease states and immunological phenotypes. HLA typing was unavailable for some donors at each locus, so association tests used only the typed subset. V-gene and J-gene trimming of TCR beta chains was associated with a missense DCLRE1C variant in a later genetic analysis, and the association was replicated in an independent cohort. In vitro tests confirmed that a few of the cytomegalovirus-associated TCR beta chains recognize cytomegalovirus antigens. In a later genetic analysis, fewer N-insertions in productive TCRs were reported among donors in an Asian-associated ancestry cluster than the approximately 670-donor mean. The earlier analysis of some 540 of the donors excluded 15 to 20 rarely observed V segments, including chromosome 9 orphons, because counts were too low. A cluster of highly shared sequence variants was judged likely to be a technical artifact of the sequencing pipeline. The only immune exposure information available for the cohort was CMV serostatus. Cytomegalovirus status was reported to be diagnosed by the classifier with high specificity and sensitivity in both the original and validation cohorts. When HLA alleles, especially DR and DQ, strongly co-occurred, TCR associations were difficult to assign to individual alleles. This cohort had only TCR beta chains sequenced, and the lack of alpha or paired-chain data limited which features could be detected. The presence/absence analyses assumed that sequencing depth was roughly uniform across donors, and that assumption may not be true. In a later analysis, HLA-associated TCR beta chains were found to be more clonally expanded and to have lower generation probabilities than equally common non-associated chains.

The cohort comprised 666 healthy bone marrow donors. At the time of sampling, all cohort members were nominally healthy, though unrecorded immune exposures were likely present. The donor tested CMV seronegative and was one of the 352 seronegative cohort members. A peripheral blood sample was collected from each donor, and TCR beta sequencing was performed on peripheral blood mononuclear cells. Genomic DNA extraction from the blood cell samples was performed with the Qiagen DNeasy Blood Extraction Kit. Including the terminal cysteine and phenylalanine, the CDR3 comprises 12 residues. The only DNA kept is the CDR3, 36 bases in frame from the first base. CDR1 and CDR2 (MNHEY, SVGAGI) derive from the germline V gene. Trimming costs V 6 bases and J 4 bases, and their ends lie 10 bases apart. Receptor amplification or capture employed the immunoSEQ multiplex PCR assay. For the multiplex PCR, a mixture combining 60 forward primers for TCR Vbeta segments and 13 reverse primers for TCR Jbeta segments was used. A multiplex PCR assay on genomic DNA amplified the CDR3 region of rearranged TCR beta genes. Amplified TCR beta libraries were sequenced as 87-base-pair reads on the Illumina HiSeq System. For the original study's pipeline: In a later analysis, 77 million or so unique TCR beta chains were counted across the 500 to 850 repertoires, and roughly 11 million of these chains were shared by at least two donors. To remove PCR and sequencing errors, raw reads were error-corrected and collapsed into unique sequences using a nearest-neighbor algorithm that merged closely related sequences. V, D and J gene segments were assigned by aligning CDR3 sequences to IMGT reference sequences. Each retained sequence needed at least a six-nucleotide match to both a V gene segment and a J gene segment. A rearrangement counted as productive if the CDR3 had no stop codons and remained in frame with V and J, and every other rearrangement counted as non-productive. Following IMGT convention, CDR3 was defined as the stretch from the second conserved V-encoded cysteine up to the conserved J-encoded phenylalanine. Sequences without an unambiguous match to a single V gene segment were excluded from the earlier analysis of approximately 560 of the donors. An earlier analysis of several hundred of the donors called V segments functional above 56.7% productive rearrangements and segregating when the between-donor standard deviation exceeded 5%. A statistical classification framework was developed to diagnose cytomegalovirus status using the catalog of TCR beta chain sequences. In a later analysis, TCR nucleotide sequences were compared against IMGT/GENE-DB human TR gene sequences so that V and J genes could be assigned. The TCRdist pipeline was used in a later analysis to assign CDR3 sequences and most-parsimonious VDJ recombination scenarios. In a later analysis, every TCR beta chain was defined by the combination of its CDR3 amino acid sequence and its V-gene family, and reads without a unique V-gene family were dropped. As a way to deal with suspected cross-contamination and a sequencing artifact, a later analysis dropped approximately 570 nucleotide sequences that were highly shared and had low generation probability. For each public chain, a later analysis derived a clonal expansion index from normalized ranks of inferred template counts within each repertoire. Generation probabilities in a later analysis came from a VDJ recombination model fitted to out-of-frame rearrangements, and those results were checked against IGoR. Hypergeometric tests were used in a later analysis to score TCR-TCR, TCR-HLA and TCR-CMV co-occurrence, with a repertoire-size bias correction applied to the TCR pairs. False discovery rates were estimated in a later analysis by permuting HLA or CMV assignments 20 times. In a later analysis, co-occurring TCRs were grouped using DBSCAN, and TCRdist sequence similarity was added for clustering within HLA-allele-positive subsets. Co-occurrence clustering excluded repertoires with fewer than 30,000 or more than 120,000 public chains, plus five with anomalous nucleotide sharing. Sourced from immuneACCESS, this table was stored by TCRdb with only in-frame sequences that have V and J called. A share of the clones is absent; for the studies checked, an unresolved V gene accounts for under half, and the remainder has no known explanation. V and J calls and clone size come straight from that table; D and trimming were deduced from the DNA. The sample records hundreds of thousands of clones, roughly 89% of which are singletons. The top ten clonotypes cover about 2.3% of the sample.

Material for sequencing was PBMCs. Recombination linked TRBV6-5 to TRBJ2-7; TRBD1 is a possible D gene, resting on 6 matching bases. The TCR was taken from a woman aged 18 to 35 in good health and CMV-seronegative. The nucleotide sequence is TGTGCCAGCAGCCTGGACAGATACGAGCAGTACTTC. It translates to CASSLDRYEQYF.